Sequencing of this T cell receptor (beta chain) was carried out in a study of cytomegalovirus exposure and HLA in healthy donors. The PCR contained 60 Vbeta and 13 Jbeta primers. Some clones are missing from TCRdb's copy, which holds only in-frame ones; the method was immunoSEQ multiplex PCR. The table has 110,000 to 150,000 clones, approximately 83% seen once; the top ten hold roughly 1.8%. The V gene end was trimmed by 0 bases and the J gene end by 5 bases; junction bases not matched to a gene: 6. Germline V gene sequence: CDR1 SGDLS, CDR2 YYNGEE. The CDR3 consists of 15 residues. This clonotype was obtained from a woman aged 40 to 49 in good health and CMV-seronegative. The sequencing input was PBMCs. The rearrangement links TRBV9 to TRBJ2-3; 7 bases line up with TRBD2. The CDR3 sequence: CASSVEGRGKDTQYF. The CDR3 bases are TGTGCCAGCAGCGTAGAAGGGAGGGGAAAAGATACGCAGTATTTT.